This T cell receptor (beta chain) was identified during a study of OX40 agonist ivuxolimab in advanced cancers. Germline values: CDR1 LGHNA, CDR2 YSLEER. Trimming cost V 0 bases and J 8 bases, with 7 bases left between them. The CDR3 contains 13 residues. Some clones are missing from TCRdb's copy, which holds only in-frame ones; the method was immunoSEQ multiplex PCR. The sample carries 46,000 or so clones, 89% recorded once. Specimen: CD4+ or CD8+ T cells sorted from blood, collected in a trial of the OX40 agonist ivuxolimab. The J gene is TRBJ1-4, the V gene TRBV4-3; D uncertain. The TCR originated in an adult with an advanced solid tumor such as melanoma, head and neck, liver or kidney cancer. CDR3: CASSQDGMEKLFF. The CDR3 DNA is TGCGCCAGCAGCCAAGATGGAATGGAAAAACTGTTTTTT.